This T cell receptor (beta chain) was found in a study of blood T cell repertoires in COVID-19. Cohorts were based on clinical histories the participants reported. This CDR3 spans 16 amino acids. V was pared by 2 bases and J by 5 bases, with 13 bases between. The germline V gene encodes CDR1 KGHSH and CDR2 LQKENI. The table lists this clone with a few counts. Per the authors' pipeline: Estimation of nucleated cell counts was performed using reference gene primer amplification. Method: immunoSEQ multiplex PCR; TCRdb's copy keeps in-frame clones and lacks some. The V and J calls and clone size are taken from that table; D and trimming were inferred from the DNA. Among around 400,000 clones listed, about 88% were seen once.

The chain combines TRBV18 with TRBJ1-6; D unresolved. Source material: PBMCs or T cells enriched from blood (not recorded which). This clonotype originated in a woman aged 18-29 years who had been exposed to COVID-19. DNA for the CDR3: TGTGCCAGCTCACCAGAAGGTAGCACTAATAATTCACCCCTCCACTTT. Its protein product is CASSPEGSTNNSPLHF. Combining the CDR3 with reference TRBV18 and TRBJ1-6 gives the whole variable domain NAGVMQNPRHLVRRRGQEARLRCSPMKGHSHVYWYRQLPEEGLKFMVYLQKENIIDESGMPKERFSAEFPKEGPSILRIQQVVRGDSAAYFCASSPEGSTNNSPLHFGNGTRLTVT.